The clone carrying this TCR beta chain was observed a handful of times. The CDR3 spans 15 residues. Per the germline V gene, CDR1 is MNHEY and CDR2 is SMNVEV (reference sequence). Trimming took off 5 bases at V and 1 base at J, with 12 bases between the two ends. Using a FACSAria, the CD4+ and CD8+ T cells were sorted from the PBMCs. RNA extraction and reverse transcription yielded cDNA as sequencing template. Repertoires were generated with immunoSEQ multiplex PCR, while TCRdb's copy carries only in-frame clones and drops some. The data contain under 300,000 clones, about two thirds of them singletons. This sample is part of a study of CD8+ T cells in alopecia areata.

The specimen comprised CD4+ T cells sorted from blood, sampled at week 0. V usage is TRBV27 and J usage is TRBJ1-5; D possibly corresponds to TRBD1 (5 bases). This receptor was identified in a human donor with alopecia areata. CDR3 bases: TGTGCCAGCAGTAGACAGCGGGGGAGCAATCAGCCCCAGCATTTT. Translating it yields CASSRQRGSNQPQHF.